This is a list of T cell receptor beta chains from one sample in a study of regulatory T cells in long-lasting Graves disease. MiXCR was run by TCRdb on the multiplex PCR reads, yielding one entry per CDR3 protein. The data contain some 410,000 distinct CDR3 sequences, roughly 15% of them singletons. A further study also used this sample, focusing on T cells in Graves' hyperthyroidism and ophthalmopathy.

Sequences were derived from peripheral blood mononuclear cells (PBMCs), sampled at new diagnosis, from a patient treated with antithyroid drugs. The receptors come from a woman in her thirties with Graves disease. Both conserved end residues are part of each CDR3. D genes are given only for firm matches. Clone size appears in some rows only: once, few, many, or a class for an expanded clone.

v_gene	d_gene	abundance	j_gene	CDR3aa
TRBV9	-	many	TRBJ2-5	CASSVAGPETQYF
TRBV3-1	-	many	TRBJ2-1	CASSQDAYEQFF
TRBV7-9	-	-	TRBJ1-3	CASSLPGTERNTIYF
TRBV27	TRBD2	few	TRBJ2-5	CASSSTGLADQETQYF
TRBV6-2/TRBV6-3	TRBD2	many	TRBJ2-7	CASSEILGLAGEGEQYF
TRBV5-1	-	many	TRBJ2-7	CATRRGGTDSYEQYF
TRBV29-1	-	-	TRBJ1-1	CSVMSGLNTEAFF
TRBV4-1	-	-	TRBJ1-2	CASSQDPRRRRTYGYTF
TRBV7-2	-	-	TRBJ1-6	CASARSNSPLHF
TRBV28	-	few	TRBJ2-7	CASSLSHPREQYF
TRBV12-3/TRBV12-4	-	many	TRBJ1-5	CASSPSDSQPQHF
TRBV30	-	many	TRBJ1-1	CAWRPGESTEAFF
TRBV15	-	many	TRBJ2-5	CATSRPGLYETQYF
TRBV20-1	-	many	TRBJ1-4	CSAPGEAEKLFF
TRBV6-1	TRBD2	many	TRBJ2-7	CASTSSGLAGAYEQYF
TRBV6-1	TRBD1	many	TRBJ2-7	CASSPKWTGSYEQYF
TRBV10-2	-	-	TRBJ1-4	CASSGLAGEKLFF
TRBV5-1	TRBD2	many	TRBJ2-3	CASRGVWGLASDTQYF
TRBV11-2	-	many	TRBJ1-6	CASSFIRRSPLHF
TRBV15	TRBD2	many	TRBJ2-7	CATSRERAGAGEQYF
TRBV3-1	-	many	TRBJ2-7	CASSQDSASAGEQYF
TRBV3-1	TRBD1	-	TRBJ2-7	CASSQRSGQEYF
TRBV15	-	many	TRBJ1-1	CATSTKVRRGKNEAFF
TRBV19	TRBD1	few	TRBJ2-7	CASSMDRGPYEQYF
TRBV6-1	-	-	TRBJ1-2	CASRSNKGSNYGYTF
TRBV6-2/TRBV6-3	-	-	TRBJ2-1	CASSYGARRIEQFF
TRBV19	TRBD2	few	TRBJ2-3	CASRLAASTDTQYF
TRBV7-2	-	many	TRBJ2-1	CASSLALEQFF
TRBV3-1	-	many	TRBJ1-4	CASSQGRGNEKLFF
TRBV3-1	TRBD1	-	TRBJ2-7	CASSHGTGKTYEQYF
TRBV2	-	many	TRBJ2-1	CASRGTGLPRVSYNEQFF
TRBV20-1	TRBD2	few	TRBJ2-3	CSAPGPAGATDTQYF
TRBV14	-	few	TRBJ2-3	CASSQAGRDTQYF
TRBV7-6	TRBD2	-	TRBJ2-3	CASSLAGLAGAQYF
TRBV6-1	-	-	TRBJ1-2	CASSRGGHYGYTF
TRBV6-2/TRBV6-3	-	many	TRBJ2-1	CASSYRGNEQFF
TRBV20-1	TRBD2	many	TRBJ2-3	CSAARLAGLTDTQYF
TRBV4-1	-	many	TRBJ1-5	CASSQRSGLGNQPQHF
TRBV7-8	-	many	TRBJ1-5	CASSSPWIRPQHF
TRBV27	-	-	TRBJ2-2	CASSYRVGDTGELFF
TRBV7-9	TRBD2	many	TRBJ2-1	CASSDGIGLVEQFF
TRBV6-1	TRBD2	many	TRBJ2-7	CASSHGTSGRAGPF
TRBV5-1	TRBD2	many	TRBJ2-1	CASRKAGGPGDESYNEQFF
TRBV5-1	-	-	TRBJ1-5	CASSPDPDSVWPQHF
TRBV24-1	-	-	TRBJ2-2	CATSSVKPNTGELFF
TRBV4-1	-	few	TRBJ2-1	CASSQVGVSSYNEQFF
TRBV6-2/TRBV6-3	TRBD1	many	TRBJ2-2	CASKDRGNTGELFF
TRBV20-1	-	many	TRBJ1-6	CSARRTGRNSPLHF
TRBV19	-	-	TRBJ1-2	CAITTGGYTF
TRBV9	-	-	TRBJ2-1	CASSVGVGTYNEQFF
TRBV4-1	-	few	TRBJ1-1	CASARQSRNTEAFF
TRBV5-1	TRBD2	-	TRBJ2-7	CASSLGGTSGTYEQYF
TRBV5-1	-	few	TRBJ2-1	CASSLFPRDSNEQFF
TRBV6-5	TRBD1	few	TRBJ1-1	CANSYSPYGQGNTEAFF
TRBV5-1	-	many	TRBJ2-1	CASSYGLTHNEQFF